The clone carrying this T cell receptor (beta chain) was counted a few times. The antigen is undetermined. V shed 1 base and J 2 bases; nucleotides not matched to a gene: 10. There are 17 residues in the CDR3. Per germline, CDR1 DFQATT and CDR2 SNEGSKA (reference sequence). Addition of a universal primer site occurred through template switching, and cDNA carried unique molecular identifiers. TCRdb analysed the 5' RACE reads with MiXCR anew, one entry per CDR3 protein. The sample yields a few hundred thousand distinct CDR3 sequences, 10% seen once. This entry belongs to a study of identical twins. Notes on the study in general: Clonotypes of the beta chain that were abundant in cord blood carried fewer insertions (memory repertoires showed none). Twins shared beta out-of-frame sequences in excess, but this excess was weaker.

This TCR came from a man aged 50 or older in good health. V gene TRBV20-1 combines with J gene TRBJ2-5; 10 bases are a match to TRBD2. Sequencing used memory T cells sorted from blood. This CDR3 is CSARGASGGLTQETQYF. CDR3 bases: TGCAGTGCTAGAGGTGCTAGCGGGGGTCTAACGCAAGAGACCCAGTACTTC.